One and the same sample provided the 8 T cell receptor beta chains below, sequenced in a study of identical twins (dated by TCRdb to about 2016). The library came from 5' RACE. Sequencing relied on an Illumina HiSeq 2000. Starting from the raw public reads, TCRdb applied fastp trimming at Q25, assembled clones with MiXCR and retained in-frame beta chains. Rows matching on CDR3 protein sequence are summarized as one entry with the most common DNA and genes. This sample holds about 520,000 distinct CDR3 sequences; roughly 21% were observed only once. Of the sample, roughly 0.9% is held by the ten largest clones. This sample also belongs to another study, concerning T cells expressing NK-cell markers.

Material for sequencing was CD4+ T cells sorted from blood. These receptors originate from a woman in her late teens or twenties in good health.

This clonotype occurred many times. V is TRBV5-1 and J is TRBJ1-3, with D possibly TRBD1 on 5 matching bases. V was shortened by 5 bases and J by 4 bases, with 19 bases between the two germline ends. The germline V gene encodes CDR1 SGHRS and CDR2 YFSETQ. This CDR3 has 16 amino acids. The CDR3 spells CASSSTGTRGGNTIYF. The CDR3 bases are TGCGCCAGCAGTTCTACCGGGACCCGAGGAGGAAACACCATATATTTT.

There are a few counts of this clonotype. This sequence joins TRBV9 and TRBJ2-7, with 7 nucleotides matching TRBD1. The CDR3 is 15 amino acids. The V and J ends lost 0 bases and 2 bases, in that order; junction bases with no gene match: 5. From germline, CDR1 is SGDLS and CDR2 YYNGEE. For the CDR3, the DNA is TGTGCCAGCAGCGTAGAGGACAGGCCGACCTACGAGCAGTACTTC. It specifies CASSVEDRPTYEQYF.

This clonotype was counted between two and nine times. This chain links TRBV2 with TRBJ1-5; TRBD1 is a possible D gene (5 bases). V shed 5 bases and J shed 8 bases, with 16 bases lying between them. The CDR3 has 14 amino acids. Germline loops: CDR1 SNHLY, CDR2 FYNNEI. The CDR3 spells CASSSRDFTEPQHF. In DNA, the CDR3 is TGTGCCAGCAGTTCTCGGGACTTTACGGAGCCCCAGCATTTT.

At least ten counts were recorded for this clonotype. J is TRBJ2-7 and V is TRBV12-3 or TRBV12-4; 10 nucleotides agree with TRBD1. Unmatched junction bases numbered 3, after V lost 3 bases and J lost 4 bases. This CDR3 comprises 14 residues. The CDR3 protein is CASSLGTGVYEQYF. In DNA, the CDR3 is TGTGCCAGCAGTTTGGGGACAGGGGTTTACGAGCAGTACTTC.

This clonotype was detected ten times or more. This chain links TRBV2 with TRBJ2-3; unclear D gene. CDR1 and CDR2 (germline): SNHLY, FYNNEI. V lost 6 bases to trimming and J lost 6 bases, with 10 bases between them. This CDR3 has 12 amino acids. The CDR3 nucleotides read TGTGCCAGCAGCGTTCAAAAGGATACGCAGTATTTT. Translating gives CASSVQKDTQYF.

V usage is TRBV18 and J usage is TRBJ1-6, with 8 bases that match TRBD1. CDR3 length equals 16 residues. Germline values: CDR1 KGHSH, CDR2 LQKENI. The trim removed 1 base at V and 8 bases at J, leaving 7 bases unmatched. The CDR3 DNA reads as TGTGCCAGCTCACCACGAATGACAGGGGAGGATTCACCCCTCCACTTT. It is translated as CASSPRMTGEDSPLHF.

The chain's CDR3 is CASSNRDTYQPQHF. In DNA form, the CDR3 reads TGTGCCAGCAGTAACCGGGACACCTATCAGCCCCAGCATTTT. The genes are TRBV2 and TRBJ1-5, with D possibly being TRBD1 (6 bases). The CDR3 runs to 14 residues. Trimming shortened V by 5 bases and J by 5 bases, and 13 bases separated the two germline ends. Germline V gene lookup returns CDR1 SNHLY and CDR2 FYNNEI.

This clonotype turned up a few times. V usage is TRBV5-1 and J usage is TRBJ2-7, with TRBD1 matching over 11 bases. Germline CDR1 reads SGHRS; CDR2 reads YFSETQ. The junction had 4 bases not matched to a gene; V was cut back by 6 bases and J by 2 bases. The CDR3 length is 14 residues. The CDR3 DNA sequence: TGCGCCAGCAACACGGGACAGGGGGCCTACGAGCAGTACTTC. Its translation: CASNTGQGAYEQYF. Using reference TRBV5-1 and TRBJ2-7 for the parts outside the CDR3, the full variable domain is KAGVTQTPRYLIKTRGQQVTLSCSPISGHRSVSWYQQTPGQGLQFLFEYFSETQRNKGNFPGRFSGRQFSNSRSEMNVSTLELGDSALYLCASNTGQGAYEQYFGPGTRLTVT.